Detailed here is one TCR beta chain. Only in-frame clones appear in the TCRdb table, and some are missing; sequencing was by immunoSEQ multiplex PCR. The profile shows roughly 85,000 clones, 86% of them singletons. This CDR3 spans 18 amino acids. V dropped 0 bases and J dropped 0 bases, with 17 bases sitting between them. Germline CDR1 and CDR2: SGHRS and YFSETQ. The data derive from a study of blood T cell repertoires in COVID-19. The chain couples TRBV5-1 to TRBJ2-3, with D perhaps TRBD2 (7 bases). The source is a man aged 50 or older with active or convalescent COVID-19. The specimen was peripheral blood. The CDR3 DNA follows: TGCGCCAGCAGCTTGGCACAGGGCGGGGGCCTTAGCACAGATACGCAGTATTTT. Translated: CASSLAQGGGLSTDTQYF.